Described below is a single T cell receptor (beta chain) sequence and its context. Under the authors' procedure: Amplified reference gene primers provided the basis for estimating nucleated cell counts. Profiling relied on immunoSEQ multiplex PCR, and the TCRdb table lists in-frame clones only, not all of them. V, J and clone size were drawn from that table, and D and trimming were deduced from the DNA. Among 100,000 to 140,000 clones, 70% to 90% were seen once, and the ten largest hold 4.5% to 6%. This sample is drawn from a study of blood T cell repertoires in COVID-19. Study-level information: Spain, Italy and the United States supplied samples that represented acute and convalescent COVID-19. In each case, the material was cDNA or gDNA derived from T cells, B-cell-depleted T cells, or PBMCs.

V was clipped by 7 bases and J by 2 bases, with 11 bases between them. The CDR3 has 13 amino acids. Germline CDR1 reads GTSNPN; CDR2 reads SVGIG (reference sequence). The source material was peripheral blood. The TCR sequence derives from a man in his forties or fifties with active or convalescent COVID-19. The chain couples TRBV30 to TRBJ1-4; a possible D gene is TRBD1 (5 bases). DNA for the CDR3: TGTGCCTCTCAAGGGGCGACTAATGAAAAACTGTTTTTT. Protein sequence: CASQGATNEKLFF.